Sequencing of this TCR beta chain was carried out in a study of CD8+ T cells in alopecia areata. Study details: A regimen of oral tofacitinib, 5 to 10 mg twice daily, was given to treated patients. Findings and limits, study-wide: Scalp specimens additionally yield sequences from normal skin's resident alphabeta T cells.

Alopecia areata patients had lesional scalp punch biopsies and peripheral blood taken from them. Following extraction, RNA underwent reverse transcription to cDNA, which served as the sequencing template. Method: immunoSEQ multiplex PCR; TCRdb's copy keeps in-frame clones and lacks some. The repertoire has 140,000 to 150,000 clones, about 51% of them found once; the top ten carry 0.99%. In the case of this clone: Its antigen is not identified.

Germline CDR1 reads SGHDN; CDR2 reads FVKESK. This CDR3 spans 17 amino acids. V was trimmed by 2 bases and J by 0 bases, leaving 16 bases between them. Sample: CD4+ T cells sorted from blood, taken at week 0. The sequence was collected from a human donor with alopecia areata. This chain joins TRBV14 and TRBJ1-1; the D gene is possibly TRBD1 (5 bases). The CDR3 is CASSQPGRGMMNTEAFF. CDR3 coding DNA: TGTGCCAGCAGCCAACCCGGACGGGGGATGATGAACACTGAAGCTTTCTTT.